Detailed here is one T cell receptor beta chain. This specimen comes from a study of T-cell memory formation after mild COVID-19. Study background: Most TCR clusters belonged to a single donor.

TCR alpha and TCR beta cDNA libraries carrying sample barcodes and UMIs were produced by 5'RACE using constant-segment primers. TCRdb processed the 5' RACE reads anew with MiXCR; each CDR3 protein has one entry. Of 200,000 to 250,000 distinct CDR3 sequences listed, more than 25% are singletons. CDR1 and CDR2 from the germline V gene are MNHEY and SMNVEV (reference sequence). V lost 5 bases and J lost 5; bases outside the gene matches: 3. The CDR3 is 12 residues long. The sample consisted of PBMCs or a T cell subset sorted from them (not recorded which). This sequence joins TRBV27 and TRBJ2-7, with 7 bases that match TRBD1. This sequence originates from an adult woman who had mild COVID-19 (a few samples of this study predate the infection). Cell type and time point are not known. The CDR3 DNA is TGTGCCAGCAGTGATACAGGGGACGAGCAGTACTTC. Translated: CASSDTGDEQYF.